Presented here are 30 T cell receptor beta chains from one specimen sequenced in a study of Tregs in tolerant kidney transplant recipients. Mixed chimerism was transient after nonmyeloablative marrow transplants from related graft donors. Clones were sequenced by immunoSEQ multiplex PCR, and TCRdb holds only the in-frame ones, with some missing. This table holds 95,000 or so clones, roughly 93% found once. The sample was CD4+ T cells from blood (PBMCs), taken 12 months after the transplant. The receptors here all came from a human patient who received a combined kidney and bone marrow transplant. Some T cells may have originated in the graft donor.

The chain links TRBV7-7 to TRBJ2-7; 11 bases are shared with TRBD2. This CDR3 comprises 19 residues. V dropped 6 bases and J dropped 3; count of bases not matched to a gene: 19. Per germline, CDR1 SSHAT and CDR2 FNYEAQ (reference sequence). CDR3 nucleotides: TGTGCCAGCAGATCCGTTATTCGTACTAGCGGGAGCCTTAACTACGAGCAGTACTTC. Its protein product is CASRSVIRTSGSLNYEQYF.

The chain uses TRBV4-1 and TRBJ2-1, with TRBD2 matching 7 bases. J was trimmed by 1 base and V by 0 bases; bases with no gene match: 3. CDR3 length: 16 residues. Germline V gene sequence: CDR1 MGHRA, CDR2 YSYEKL. This CDR3 is CASSQDGGRSYNEQFF. CDR3 DNA sequence: TGCGCCAGCAGCCAAGATGGCGGGAGATCCTACAATGAGCAGTTCTTC.

The rearrangement joins TRBV30 to TRBJ2-7; 8 nucleotides align to TRBD1. This CDR3 has 14 amino acids. CDR1 and CDR2 from the germline V gene are GTSNPN and SVGIG (reference sequence). V lost 1 base to trimming and J lost 2 bases; unmatched junction nucleotides: 4. The CDR3, as DNA: TGTGCCTGGAGTGCGGACAGGGCCCCCTACGAGCAGTACTTC. It specifies CAWSADRAPYEQYF.

The chain joins TRBV5-1 to TRBJ2-5; weak D call: TRBD2 (6 bases). V gave up 0 bases and J gave up 1 base, with 13 bases separating them. There are 16 residues in the CDR3. Germline lookup yields CDR1 SGHRS and CDR2 YFSETQ. CDR3 DNA sequence: TGCGCCAGCAGCTTGGGAGCGGGCGGAGGCCAAGAGACCCAGTACTTC. Protein: CASSLGAGGGQETQYF.

This chain connects TRBV7-3 to TRBJ2-3; D unresolved. The V and J ends lost 3 bases and 0 bases respectively, with 4 bases between them. Germline V lookup: CDR1 SGHTA, CDR2 FQGTGA. This CDR3 has 13 residues. The CDR3 DNA reads TGTGCCAGCAGCTTCTTTAGCACAGATACGCAGTATTTT. Translating gives CASSFFSTDTQYF.

The chain employs TRBV28 and TRBJ2-5; TRBD2 agrees at 12 bases. CDR3 length equals 16 residues. Unmatched junction bases numbered 8, after V lost 4 bases and J lost 5 bases. The germline V gene encodes CDR1 MDHEN and CDR2 SYDVKM. CDR3 coding DNA: TGTGCCAGCAGTTCCAGACTAGCGGGGGATCACGAGACCCAGTACTTC. The encoded protein is CASSSRLAGDHETQYF.

In its sample, this clone was seen once. The V gene is TRBV7-3, the J gene TRBJ2-3; 11 bases map to TRBD2. Germline V lookup: CDR1 SGHTA, CDR2 FQGTGA. V shed 4 bases, J shed 5 bases, and the junction held 5 bases outside the gene matches. There are 15 residues in the CDR3. CDR3 residues: CASSYSGGAVDTQYF. As DNA, the CDR3 is TGTGCCAGCAGCTATAGCGGGGGGGCCGTAGATACGCAGTATTTT.

The CDR3 coding sequence is TGTGCCAGCAGCCAAGTGATGGCGGGGAGCACAGATACGCAGTATTTT. It is translated as CASSQVMAGSTDTQYF. The chain recombines TRBV4-2 with TRBJ2-3; TRBD2 might be the D (6 bases). This CDR3 spans 16 amino acids. Looked up from germline, CDR1 is LGHNA and CDR2 is YNFKEQ. The germline V and J ends were trimmed by 1 base and 0 bases, with 11 bases remaining between them.

This clone was detected only a few times. Relative to the germline gene, one junction end is altered; a read error may explain this. The CDR3 DNA follows: TGTGCCAGCAGCTTAGACACAGGGGGCAACCAGCCCCAGCATTTT. It is translated as CASSLDTGGNQPQHF. The chain is built from TRBV11-2 and TRBJ1-5, with TRBD1 matching over 9 bases. Germline CDR1 reads SGHAT; CDR2 reads FQNNGV. The CDR3 sequence is 15 residues long.

V and J are TRBV9 and TRBJ2-7; perhaps TRBD1 as D (5 bases). The CDR3 extends over 13 amino acids. Germline V gives CDR1 SGDLS, CDR2 YYNGEE. The ends were cut back, 2 bases at V and 5 bases at J, with 11 bases in the middle. CDR3 DNA sequence: TGTGCCAGCAGCGTTGAAACAGGAGACGAGCAGTACTTC. This translates into CASSVETGDEQYF.

This chain joins TRBV18 and TRBJ2-7, with 8 positions matching TRBD2. Germline CDR1 and CDR2: KGHSH and LQKENI. The J segment lost 3 bases and the V segment lost 3 bases, leaving 10 bases of the junction unmatched. The CDR3 is 16 amino acids. The chain's CDR3 is CASSPSGTLHLYEQYF. CDR3 sequence (DNA): TGTGCCAGCTCACCTAGCGGGACATTGCATCTCTACGAGCAGTACTTC.

This sequence joins TRBV2 and TRBJ2-7; possibly TRBD2 for D (5 bases). Germline V lookup: CDR1 SNHLY, CDR2 FYNNEI. The CDR3 runs 13 residues. V lost 6 bases and J 3 bases, leaving 12 bases between the germline ends. Here the CDR3 DNA reads TGTGCCAGCAGAACCGGGGTCAGCTACGAGCAGTACTTC. It is translated as CASRTGVSYEQYF.

V and J are TRBV25-1 and TRBJ2-2; TRBD2 might be the D (5 bases). CDR1 MGHDK and CDR2 SYGVNS come from the germline V gene. V lost 3 bases to trimming and J lost 3 bases, with 14 bases between them. CDR3 size: 16 residues. CDR3 sequence: CASSDYEGAYTGELFF. The CDR3 DNA is TGTGCCAGCAGTGATTATGAGGGAGCGTACACCGGGGAGCTGTTTTTT.

V usage is TRBV4-1 and J usage is TRBJ2-3; weak D call: TRBD2 (5 bases). Between the trimmed V and J ends, which lost 3 bases and 4 bases, there was a span of 17 bases. CDR1 and CDR2 from the germline V gene are MGHRA and YSYEKL. CDR3 length: 16 amino acids. CDR3 DNA: TGCGCCAGCAGCCAGGTTTTTTGGGAGAGGGCAGATACGCAGTATTTT. This sequence encodes CASSQVFWERADTQYF.

The V gene is TRBV19, the J gene TRBJ2-5; 7 positions match TRBD1. The CDR3 covers 17 residues. Germline CDR1 is LNHDA and CDR2 is SQIVND (reference sequence). V lost 4 bases, J lost 2 bases, and 13 bases stayed unmatched. The CDR3 DNA reads as TGTGCCAGTAGTACGCAGCTGCAAACGGGACAGCAAGAGACCCAGTACTTC. It codes for CASSTQLQTGQQETQYF.

The chain employs TRBV5-6 and TRBJ2-7, with 11 bases matching TRBD1. The CDR3 consists of 18 residues. V was clipped by 0 bases and J by 5 bases; unmatched bases: 13. The germline gives CDR1 SGHDT, CDR2 YYEEEE. The CDR3 bases are TGTGCCAGCAGCTTGGCCTTTTTCGTAGGGGACAGGGGGAACGAGCAGTACTTC. It specifies CASSLAFFVGDRGNEQYF.

The genes are TRBV18 and TRBJ2-5, with 7 positions matching TRBD1. V shed 5 bases and J 2 bases; nucleotides not matched to a gene: 8. Germline loops: CDR1 KGHSH, CDR2 LQKENI. This CDR3 is built from 15 residues. CDR3 loop: CASSGMGTEQETQYF. In DNA form, the CDR3 reads TGTGCCAGCTCAGGTATGGGGACAGAACAAGAGACCCAGTACTTC.

The chain employs TRBV10-3 and TRBJ2-4; the match to TRBD2 covers 10 bases. Germline assignment: CDR1 ENHRY and CDR2 SYGVKD. The V segment lost 4 bases and the J segment 6 bases; nucleotides outside the gene matches: 12. This CDR3 is built from 17 residues. For the CDR3, the DNA is TGTGCCATCAGTGTTGGAGCTAGCGGGGGTGGGGGAAACATTCAGTACTTC. Translation gives CAISVGASGGGGNIQYF.

This chain joins TRBV5-4 and TRBJ2-7; 7 bases map to TRBD1. The germline V gene encodes CDR1 SGHNT and CDR2 YYREEE (reference sequence). The CDR3 totals 12 residues. V lost 5 bases to trimming and J lost 3 bases; unmatched junction nucleotides: 2. CDR3 in amino acids: CASSRDSYEQYF. The DNA for the CDR3 is TGTGCCAGCAGTCGGGACAGCTACGAGCAGTACTTC.

V is TRBV7-9 and J is TRBJ2-7, with TRBD1 matching over 11 bases. CDR1 and CDR2 from the germline V gene are SEHNR and FQNEAQ (reference sequence). Germline trimming cut 3 bases from V and 2 bases from J; bases unmatched to any gene: 6. This CDR3 has 16 amino acids. The CDR3 coding sequence is TGTGCCAGCAGCTTTAGTTTGGGACAGGGGGCCTACGAGCAGTACTTC. As protein: CASSFSLGQGAYEQYF. The complete variable domain, with remaining parts taken from reference TRBV7-9 and TRBJ2-7, reads DTGVSQNPRHKITKRGQNVTFRCDPISEHNRLYWYRQTLGQGPEFLTYFQNEAQLEKSRLLSDRFSAERPKGSFSTLEIQRTEQGDSAMYLCASSFSLGQGAYEQYFGPGTRLTVT.

The chain has TRBV4-1 and TRBJ2-5; 10 bases agree with TRBD2. The CDR3 is 15 residues long. V trimming: 1 base; J trimming: 1 base; junction bases outside the gene matches: 0. The V gene's germline CDR1 is MGHRA and CDR2 YSYEKL. The CDR3 spells CASSQGTSGQETQYF. DNA of the CDR3: TGCGCCAGCAGCCAAGGGACTAGCGGCCAAGAGACCCAGTACTTC.

Concerning this clone: Other DNA sequences of this sample code for an identical CDR3. V usage is TRBV6-5 and J usage is TRBJ1-2, with TRBD1 identical over 9 bases. The CDR3 is made up of 13 amino acids. The germline V gene has CDR1 MNHEY and CDR2 SVGAGI. V shed 5 bases, J shed 4 bases, and the junction held 2 bases outside the gene matches. CDR3 in DNA: TGTGCCAGCAGTCTGGACAGGGGCTATGGCTACACCTTC. It translates to CASSLDRGYGYTF.

The CDR3: CASSRQGAAGELFF. The CDR3 DNA sequence: TGTGCCAGCTCACGACAGGGGGCGGCCGGGGAGCTGTTTTTT. The V gene is TRBV18, the J gene TRBJ2-2; 10 bases match TRBD1. Trimming removed 4 bases from V and 6 bases from J; junction bases left unmatched: 2. The V gene's germline CDR1 is KGHSH and CDR2 LQKENI. This CDR3 contains 14 residues.

The V and J genes are TRBV7-2 and TRBJ2-2; 9 nucleotides match TRBD2. Germline assignment: CDR1 SGHTA and CDR2 FQGNSA. The CDR3 consists of 19 residues. Trimming took 5 bases from V and 0 from J; bases not matched to a gene: 13. The CDR3 DNA sequence: TGTGCCAGCAGCCCGCGCGGTAGCGGGGGCAGGGCGAACACCGGGGAGCTGTTTTTT. Its translation: CASSPRGSGGRANTGELFF. Full variable domain (missing parts from reference TRBV7-2 and TRBJ2-2): GAGVSQSPSNKVTEKGKDVELRCDPISGHTALYWYRQSLGQGLEFLIYFQGNSAPDKSGLPSDRFSAERTGGSVSTLTIQRTQQEDSAVYLCASSPRGSGGRANTGELFFGEGSRLTVL.

This clone occurred once. V usage is TRBV19 and J usage is TRBJ2-2, with D possibly being TRBD1 (6 bases). The CDR3 is 15 amino acids. Trimming shortened V by 3 bases and J by 0 bases, and 8 bases separated the two germline ends. CDR1 is LNHDA and CDR2 is SQIVND in the germline V gene (reference sequence). The CDR3, as DNA: TGTGCCAGTAGTATGGGACATGCGAACACCGGGGAGCTGTTTTTT. Translation: CASSMGHANTGELFF. Looking up the rest from reference TRBV19 and TRBJ2-2 gives the full variable domain: DGGITQSPKYLFRKEGQNVTLSCEQNLNHDAMYWYRQDPGQGLRLIYYSQIVNDFQKGDIAEGYSVSREKKESFPLTVTSAQKNPTAFYLCASSMGHANTGELFFGEGSRLTVL.

The gene calls are TRBV9 and TRBJ1-3; D remains ambiguous. Per germline, CDR1 SGDLS and CDR2 YYNGEE. The CDR3 runs to 16 residues. Trimming shortened V by 4 bases and J by 0 bases, and 14 bases separated the two germline ends. Here the CDR3 reads CASSFRLASSGNTIYF. The CDR3 DNA reads as TGTGCCAGCAGCTTCAGGTTGGCGAGCTCTGGAAACACCATATATTTT.

The chain links TRBV2 to TRBJ1-6; D is perhaps TRBD1 (5 bases). Trimming took 11 bases from V and 9 from J, leaving 23 bases between them. This CDR3 region has 15 residues. The V gene's germline CDR1 is SNHLY and CDR2 FYNNEI. The CDR3 region has the DNA TGTGCCTCCCGAGAGCGGGGGACCCTCCCTTCACCCCTCCACTTT. Protein: CASRERGTLPSPLHF.

This clone has only a few counts. The gene calls are TRBV5-1 and TRBJ1-4; 10 bases map to TRBD1. This CDR3 has 17 amino acids. The germline V gene has CDR1 SGHRS and CDR2 YFSETQ. The trim removed 3 bases at V and 2 bases at J, leaving 7 bases unmatched. The CDR3 loop reads CASSSTGGAGTNEKLFF. The CDR3 DNA is TGCGCCAGCAGCTCGACAGGGGGCGCGGGGACTAATGAAAAACTGTTTTTT.

V is TRBV9 and J is TRBJ1-6; 8 nucleotides line up with TRBD1. With 3 bases clipped from V and 10 bases from J, the junction kept 9 bases outside the gene matches. Germline values: CDR1 SGDLS, CDR2 YYNGEE. The CDR3 consists of 15 residues. CDR3 bases: TGTGCCAGCAGCGCCGAGACAGGGGATGGGTCACCCCTCCACTTT. This encodes CASSAETGDGSPLHF.

V gene TRBV21-1 combines with J gene TRBJ2-7; the D call in the table, TRBD2, was not verified against the DNA. TRBV21-1 is a pseudogene segment. The CDR3 has 14 residues. CDR3 DNA sequence: TGTGCCAGCAGACAGTTGACTAGCGATTACGAGCAGTACTTC. Translating it yields CASRQLTSDYEQYF.